Listed below are T cell receptor beta chains from one sample, sequenced in a study of radiotherapy plus CTLA-4 blockade in lung cancer. Using immunoSEQ multiplex PCR, the repertoire was profiled, and TCRdb retains in-frame clones only, with some absent. The sample has 25,000 to 35,000 clones, roughly 80% seen once. Sequenced here: peripheral blood, sampled from a patient treated with radiotherapy plus ipilimumab. Every receptor here comes from a human donor with non-small cell lung cancer who had stable disease on radiotherapy plus ipilimumab. CDR3s include the opening cysteine and the closing phenylalanine or tryptophan. Fields, in order: D gene, J gene, clone size, V gene, CDR3 DNA, CDR3 protein. A D gene is named only where the DNA matches it firmly. Only some rows state a clone size, as once, few, many or a class for expanded clones.

-,TRBJ1-1,-,TRBV5-4,TGTGCCAGCAGCCCCGAACTGAACACTGAAGCTTTCTTT,CASSPELNTEAFF
-,TRBJ1-2,-,TRBV5-1,TGCGCCAGCAGCGACCCACAGGGATCGGTCAAGCATGGCTACACCTTC,CASSDPQGSVKHGYTF
TRBD1,TRBJ1-5,-,TRBV30,TGTGCCTGGGGACAGGGCAATCAGCCCCAGCATTTT,CAWGQGNQPQHF
-,TRBJ2-2,-,TRBV7-8,TGTGCCAGCAGCTTCGAAGGGAACCTCGGGGAGCTGTTTTTT,CASSFEGNLGELFF
TRBD1,TRBJ1-5,-,TRBV19,TGTGCCAGTAGTCTAAGTCGACAGGGTGGTCAGCCCCAGCATTTT,CASSLSRQGGQPQHF
TRBD1,TRBJ1-2,-,TRBV5-1,TGCGCCAGCAGCACGACAGGGGGCGCCGGTGGCTACACCTTC,CASSTTGGAGGYTF
-,TRBJ2-5,-,TRBV14,TGTGCCAGCAGCGCCAGGCCGCGGGCAGAGACCCAGTACTTC,CASSARPRAETQYF
TRBD1,TRBJ2-3,-,TRBV9,TGTGCCAGCAGCCGACAGGGGAATGAGGCAGATACGCAGTATTTT,CASSRQGNEADTQYF
-,TRBJ1-2,-,TRBV5-1,TGCGCCAGCAGTTGGGACGGGAACTATGGCTACACCTTC,CASSWDGNYGYTF
-,TRBJ2-2,-,TRBV5-1,TGCGCCAGCAGCCCGGGACTCCCGGGGGTCGGGGAGCTGTTTTTT,CASSPGLPGVGELFF
-,TRBJ1-6,once,TRBV5-1,TGCGCCAGCAGCTCAGCAGGGTCTTCTAATTCACCCCTCCACTTT,CASSSAGSSNSPLHF
-,TRBJ2-2,-,TRBV29-1,TGCAGCGTTGCCCTTTTCTCAGGGCGCGGGACCGGGGAGCTGTTTTTT,CSVALFSGRGTGELFF
-,TRBJ1-1,-,TRBV5-1,TGCGCCAGCAGCCTCATTGGGGGAGAAGACACTGAAGCTTTCTTT,CASSLIGGEDTEAFF
-,TRBJ1-5,-,TRBV19,TGTGCCAGTACCTCCCGGCATAGCAATCAGCCCCAGCATTTT,CASTSRHSNQPQHF
-,TRBJ2-7,-,TRBV5-1,TGCGCCAGCAGCACCGCACTACTGACAGATTCCTACGAGCAGTACTTC,CASSTALLTDSYEQYF
-,TRBJ1-1,-,TRBV10-3,TGTGCCACAACGGGGAACACTGAAGCTTTCTTT,CATTGNTEAFF
-,TRBJ2-3,-,TRBV11-3,TGTGCCAGCAGCTTAGCCGCCGGGGGATCTAGCACAGATACGCAGTATTTT,CASSLAAGGSSTDTQYF
-,TRBJ1-4,-,TRBV28,TGTGCCACCCAGGATCCACTAACGAATGAAAAACTGTTTTTT,CATQDPLTNEKLFF
-,TRBJ1-2,-,TRBV6-9,TGTGCCAGCAGTTACGACTGGTCCTATGGCTACACCTTC,CASSYDWSYGYTF
-,TRBJ1-4,-,TRBV19,TGTGCCAGTAGTATTGGGCAGTATAATGAAAAACTGTTTTTT,CASSIGQYNEKLFF
TRBD1,TRBJ1-4,-,TRBV19,TGTGCCAGTAGTGCCGGGACAGGCTTAGGTGCAACTAATGAAAAACTGTTTTTT,CASSAGTGLGATNEKLFF
-,TRBJ2-1,-,TRBV14,TGTGCCAGCAGCCCTGGACTGTCCTCCTACAATGAGCAGTTCTTC,CASSPGLSSYNEQFF
-,TRBJ1-2,-,TRBV6-5,TGTGCCAGCAGCTATGCGGGGGGATTCTATGGCTACACCTTC,CASSYAGGFYGYTF
-,TRBJ2-4,-,TRBV6-1,TGTGCCAGCAGTGATTCAGCGAGCATTCAGTACTTC,CASSDSASIQYF
-,TRBJ1-1,-,TRBV9,TGTGCCAGCAGCGTAGGTGGGGCTGAAGCTTTCTTT,CASSVGGAEAFF
TRBD1,TRBJ1-2,-,TRBV19,TGTGCCAGTAGTTCCTTAGGACAGGACACCTATGGCTACACCTTC,CASSSLGQDTYGYTF
-,TRBJ1-1,-,TRBV9,TGTGCCAGCAGCGTAGTAGGCAGGGCGAACACTGAAGCTTTCTTT,CASSVVGRANTEAFF
-,TRBJ1-4,-,TRBV6-5,TGTGCCAGCAGCTCTTGGGGGAATGAAAAACTGTTTTTT,CASSSWGNEKLFF
-,TRBJ2-6,-,TRBV6-5,TGTGCCAGCACTCCGGAGGGGACGGGGGCCAACGTCCTGACTTTC,CASTPEGTGANVLTF
-,TRBJ1-1,-,TRBV30,TGTGCCTGGAGGAGTTGGAGGGGGAGGACTGAAGCTTTCTTT,CAWRSWRGRTEAFF
-,TRBJ2-5,few,TRBV5-6,TGTGCCAGCAGCTGGAACCAAGAGACCCAGTACTTC,CASSWNQETQYF
TRBD1,TRBJ2-5,-,TRBV4-2,TGTGCCAGCAGCCAAGACCCCGGACAGGGAGGAGTGCAAGAGACCCAGTACTTC,CASSQDPGQGGVQETQYF
-,TRBJ2-3,-,TRBV4-3,TGCGCCAGCAGCCAAGGCAGGGAGTTGGATACGCAGTATTTT,CASSQGRELDTQYF
TRBD1,TRBJ2-6,-,TRBV27,TGTGCCAGCCAAGCCGGGACAGCCTACGCTGGGGCCAACGTCCTGACTTTC,CASQAGTAYAGANVLTF
-,TRBJ2-7,-,TRBV7-2,TGTGCCAGCAGCTTATTGACCCACCTGGACAGCCCACGGGAGCAGTACTTC,CASSLLTHLDSPREQYF
TRBD1,TRBJ2-4,-,TRBV29-1,TGCAGCGTTGGGCAGGGGGTTGCGAAAAACATTCAGTACTTC,CSVGQGVAKNIQYF
-,TRBJ1-4,-,TRBV6-1,TGTGCCAGCAGCAACGTTGGGACGGGAAATGAAAAACTGTTTTTT,CASSNVGTGNEKLFF
TRBD1,TRBJ2-5,-,TRBV9,TGTGCCAGCAGCGTTCCCCGGGACAGGGAGGAAGAGACCCAGTACTTC,CASSVPRDREEETQYF
-,TRBJ1-1,-,TRBV10-3,TGTGCCAGCAGTTTAACGACAGGGAACACTGAAGCTTTCTTT,CASSLTTGNTEAFF
-,TRBJ2-2,-,TRBV5-1,TGCGCCAGCAGCTTGGAGGGCAGGGGTACCGGGGAGCTGTTTTTT,CASSLEGRGTGELFF
-,TRBJ1-1,-,TRBV5-4,TGTGCCAGCAGCTTGGGAGACACTGAAGCTTTCTTT,CASSLGDTEAFF
-,TRBJ1-3,-,TRBV9,TGTGCCAGCAGCGTAGAGGGAGGCTCTGGAAACACCATATATTTT,CASSVEGGSGNTIYF
-,TRBJ1-2,-,TRBV4-3,TGCGCCAGCAGCCAAGCGGCTTCGGTTGGAGGCTACACCTTC,CASSQAASVGGYTF
-,TRBJ2-2,once,TRBV5-1,TGCGCCAGCAGCTTTCGGGAGAGCAACACCGGGGAGCTGTTTTTT,CASSFRESNTGELFF
TRBD2,TRBJ2-2,once,TRBV10-3,TGTGCCATCAGATCTATAGCGGGTGAGAACACCGGGGAGCTGTTTTTT,CAIRSIAGENTGELFF
-,TRBJ2-3,-,TRBV7-9,TGTGCCAGCAGCCCTCCGGATTGGCGGTTGACCACAGATACGCAGTATTTT,CASSPPDWRLTTDTQYF
-,TRBJ1-1,once,TRBV29-1,TGCAGCGTTGGACAGAATGGTAGGCACACTGAAGCTTTCTTT,CSVGQNGRHTEAFF
TRBD2,TRBJ2-7,-,TRBV19,TGTGCCGCGGGGGGTTCGGACGAGCAGTACTTC,CAAGGSDEQYF
TRBD2,TRBJ2-2,-,TRBV27,TGTGCCAGCAGTTTAGGGCTAGCGGGGGGTACCGGGGAGCTGTTTTTT,CASSLGLAGGTGELFF